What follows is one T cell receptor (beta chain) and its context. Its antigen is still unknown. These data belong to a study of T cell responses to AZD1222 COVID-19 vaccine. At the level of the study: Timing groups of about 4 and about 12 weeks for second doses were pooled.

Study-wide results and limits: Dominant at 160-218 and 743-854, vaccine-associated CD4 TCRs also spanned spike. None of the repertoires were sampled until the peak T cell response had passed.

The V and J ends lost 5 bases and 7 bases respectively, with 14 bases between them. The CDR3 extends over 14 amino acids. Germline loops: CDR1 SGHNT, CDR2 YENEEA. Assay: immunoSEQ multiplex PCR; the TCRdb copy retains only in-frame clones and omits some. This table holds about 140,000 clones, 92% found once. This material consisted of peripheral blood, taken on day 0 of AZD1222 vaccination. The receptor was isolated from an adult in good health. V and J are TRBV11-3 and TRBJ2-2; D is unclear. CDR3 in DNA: TGTGCCAGCAGCGAACAGATGGAGCACGGGGAGCTGTTTTTT. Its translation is CASSEQMEHGELFF.